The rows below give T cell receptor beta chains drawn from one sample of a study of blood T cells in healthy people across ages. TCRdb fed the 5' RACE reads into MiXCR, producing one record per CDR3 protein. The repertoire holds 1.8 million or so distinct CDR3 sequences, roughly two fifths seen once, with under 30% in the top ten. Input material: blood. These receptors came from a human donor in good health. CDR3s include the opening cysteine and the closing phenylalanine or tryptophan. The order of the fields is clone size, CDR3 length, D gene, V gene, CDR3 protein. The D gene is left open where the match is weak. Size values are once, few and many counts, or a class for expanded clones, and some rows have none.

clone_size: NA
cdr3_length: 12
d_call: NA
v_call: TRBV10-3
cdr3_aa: CAISETGETQYF

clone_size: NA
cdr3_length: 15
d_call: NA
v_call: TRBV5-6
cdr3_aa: CASSLVGVRSWEQYF

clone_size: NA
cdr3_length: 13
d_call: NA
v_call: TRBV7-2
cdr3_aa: CASSILSGDTQYF

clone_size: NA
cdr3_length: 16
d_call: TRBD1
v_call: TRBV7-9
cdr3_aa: CASSLGRGPSNQPQHF

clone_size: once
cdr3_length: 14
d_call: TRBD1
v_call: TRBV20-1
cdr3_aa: CSARHWDRGDIQYF

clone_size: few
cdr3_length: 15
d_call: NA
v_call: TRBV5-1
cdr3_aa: CASSPRADYTYEQYF

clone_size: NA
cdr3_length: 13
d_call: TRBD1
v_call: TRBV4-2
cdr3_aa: CASSQEQGEGYTF

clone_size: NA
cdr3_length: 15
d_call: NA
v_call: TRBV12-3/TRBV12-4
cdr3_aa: CASSQFAGAEAEALF

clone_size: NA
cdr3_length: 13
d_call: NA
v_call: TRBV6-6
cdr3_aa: CATQGQSNTEAFF

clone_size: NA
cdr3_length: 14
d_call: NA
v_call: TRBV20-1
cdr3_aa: CSANGNFLTDTQYF

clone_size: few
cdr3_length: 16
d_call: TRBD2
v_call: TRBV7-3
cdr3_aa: CASSKGAGGRYNEQFF

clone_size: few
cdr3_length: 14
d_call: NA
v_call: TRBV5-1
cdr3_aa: CASSLDFRYYEQYF

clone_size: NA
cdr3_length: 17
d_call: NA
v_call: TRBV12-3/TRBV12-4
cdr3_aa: CASSLRPLPDGNYGNTF

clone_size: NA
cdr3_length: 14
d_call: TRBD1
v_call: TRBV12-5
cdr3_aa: CASGQGWSHNEQFF